This TCR beta chain was profiled in a study of early T cells in non-severe SARS-CoV-2 infection. The CDR3 has 13 amino acids. The ends were cut back, 4 bases at V and 5 bases at J, with 10 bases in the middle. The germline gives CDR1 SGHDT, CDR2 YYEEEE. The library protocol tagged individual cDNA molecules with unique molecular identifiers. TCRdb itself ran the 5' RACE reads through MiXCR, one entry per CDR3 protein. This sample yields roughly 70,000 distinct CDR3 sequences, of which less than 20% are seen a single time; approximately 9% belongs to the top ten. This clonotype was found a few times. Its antigen is still unknown. Points from the study as a whole: Anti-spike CD8 specificities were favored by VDJdb matching, whose results missed private and CD4 specificities.

The genes are TRBV5-6 and TRBJ2-4; D is possibly TRBD2 (6 bases). Sequencing was performed on whole blood, taken at baseline. The origin of this receptor is an adult who was a healthcare worker with PCR-confirmed SARS-CoV-2 infection or an uninfected control (not recorded which). The CDR3 here is CASSRDSQNIQYF. The CDR3 DNA sequence: TGTGCCAGCAGCAGGGACTCCCAAAACATTCAGTACTTC.